Shown below are 10 T cell receptor beta chains from a single sample sequenced in a study of blood T cell repertoires in COVID-19. The assay was immunoSEQ multiplex PCR, and TCRdb's table has in-frame clones only and misses some. The data show about 250,000 clones, more than 75% seen once. What was sequenced was PBMCs or T cells enriched from blood (not recorded which). These TCRs come from a man aged 35-49 years who had recovered from COVID-19.

The chain joins TRBV6-4 to TRBJ2-1; 8 bases are shared with TRBD2. CDR3 length equals 14 residues. Germline-derived CDR1 and CDR2 are MRHNA and SNTAGT. J was trimmed by 9 bases and V by 2 bases; bases with no gene match: 6. CDR3: CASSDTAGVVEQFF. The CDR3 region has the DNA TGTGCCAGCAGTGACACAGCGGGAGTGGTTGAGCAGTTCTTC.

The J gene is TRBJ2-1, the V gene TRBV7-6; 7 nucleotides agree with TRBD2. The CDR3 is 17 residues long. Unmatched junction bases numbered 6, after V lost 1 base and J lost 0 bases. CDR1 and CDR2 (germline): SGHVS, FNYEAQ. The CDR3 nucleotides are TGTGCCAGCAGCTTAGGCAGCGGGGTGAGCTCCTACAATGAGCAGTTCTTC. This translates into CASSLGSGVSSYNEQFF.

The CDR3 region has the DNA TGTGCCAGTAGTATCCTAGGACTAGCGGAGTCCTACAATGAGCAGTTCTTC. Translating it yields CASSILGLAESYNEQFF. The chain links TRBV19 to TRBJ2-1; 10 positions match TRBD2. This CDR3 spans 17 amino acids. In germline, CDR1 is LNHDA, CDR2 SQIVND (reference sequence). The junction had 6 bases not matched to a gene; V was cut back by 3 bases and J by 1 base. The full variable domain, its missing parts supplied by reference TRBV19 and TRBJ2-1, is DGGITQSPKYLFRKEGQNVTLSCEQNLNHDAMYWYRQDPGQGLRLIYYSQIVNDFQKGDIAEGYSVSREKKESFPLTVTSAQKNPTAFYLCASSILGLAESYNEQFFGPGTRLTVL.

V is TRBV30 and J is TRBJ1-1; D remains unclear. V was pared by 2 bases and J by 3 bases, with 10 bases between. Germline CDR1 reads GTSNPN; CDR2 reads SVGIG (reference sequence). The CDR3 spans 13 residues. The CDR3 DNA reads TGTGCCTGGAGTTCAGGCCGAGACACTGAAGCTTTCTTT. Translated: CAWSSGRDTEAFF.

This chain links TRBV30 with TRBJ1-2; 8 bases are shared with TRBD1. Germline-derived CDR1 and CDR2 are GTSNPN and SVGIG (reference sequence). The CDR3 runs to 13 residues. The V segment lost 3 bases and the J segment 7 bases; nucleotides outside the gene matches: 7. Written as DNA, the CDR3 is TGTGCCTGGAGATCACAGGGGGTTGGTGGCTACACCTTC. It encodes CAWRSQGVGGYTF.

This clone was picked up many times. This sequence joins TRBV5-5 and TRBJ1-2; D is uncertain. Trimming removed 0 bases from V and 4 bases from J, with 13 bases in between. This CDR3 is built from 15 residues. Per the germline V gene, CDR1 is SGHKS and CDR2 is YYEKEE (reference sequence). The DNA of the CDR3 is TGTGCCAGCAGCTTGGGTCAGGCTATGACCTATGGCTACACCTTC. It specifies CASSLGQAMTYGYTF.

There are a few counts of this clone. The chain carries TRBV21-1 and TRBJ1-2. TRBV21-1 is marked as a pseudogene. This CDR3 spans 14 amino acids. The CDR3 bases are TGTGCCAGCGTTCGAACTGTTTGGGTGAGGGGCTACACCTTC. Protein: CASVRTVWVRGYTF.

The chain is built from TRBV3-1 (or the pseudogene TRBV3-2) and TRBJ2-2, with D possibly matching TRBD2 (6 bases). The CDR3 consists of 16 residues. Germline-derived CDR1 and CDR2 are LGHDT and YNNKEL (reference sequence). Trimming took 4 bases from V and 6 from J, leaving 18 bases between them. The CDR3 is CASSLTGATIPGELFF. The DNA of the CDR3 is TGTGCCAGCAGCCTTACGGGAGCGACCATCCCCGGGGAGCTGTTTTTT.

The rearrangement joins TRBV3-1 (or the pseudogene TRBV3-2) to TRBJ1-2; 8 bases line up with TRBD1. With V trimmed by 3 bases and J by 6 bases, 15 bases remained unmatched. Germline V gene lookup returns CDR1 LGHDT and CDR2 YNNKEL (reference sequence). CDR3 length: 17 residues. The CDR3, as DNA: TGTGCCAGCAGCCAGACGGGTTACTTTGGACAGGGCGATGGCTACACCTTC. Translating gives CASSQTGYFGQGDGYTF.

The chain has TRBV27 and TRBJ1-1; TRBD1 matches 8 bases. The CDR3 is 14 amino acids. V lost 4 bases and J lost 1; bases outside the gene matches: 2. The V gene's germline CDR1 is MNHEY and CDR2 SMNVEV (reference sequence). The CDR3 here is CASSYGTGNTEAFF. CDR3 bases: TGTGCCAGCAGTTACGGGACAGGGAACACTGAAGCTTTCTTT.